Reported below is one T cell receptor beta chain. Its antigen is not identified. This sample stems from a study of PD-1 blockade in classical Hodgkin lymphoma. Time point specified: newly diagnosed, previously untreated cHL patient sample. Isolation of CD4+ T cells from thawed PBMCs was performed by magnetic negative selection. Peripheral samples used as comparators were newly diagnosed, untreated classical Hodgkin lymphoma PBMCs. The V and J ends lost 9 bases and 7 bases, in that order; junction bases with no gene match: 6. CDR1 is SNHLY, CDR2 FYNNEI, per germline. The CDR3 sequence is 14 residues long. Profiling relied on immunoSEQ multiplex PCR, and the TCRdb table lists in-frame clones only, not all of them. Of more than 30,000 clones listed, roughly 90% are singletons. Study results and caveats: TCR diversity at baseline was reported to be reduced in newly diagnosed patients relative to healthy donors. Nothing has yet pinned down what causes the repertoire differences, possibly disease activity or prior therapy.

This TCR was recovered from a human donor with classical Hodgkin lymphoma. The V and J genes are TRBV2 and TRBJ2-1; 13 bases align to TRBD2. The sequenced sample was CD4+ T cells from blood. The CDR3 DNA is TGTGCCAGAGGACTAGCGGGAGTTCAGAATGAGCAGTTCTTC. Its protein is CARGLAGVQNEQFF.